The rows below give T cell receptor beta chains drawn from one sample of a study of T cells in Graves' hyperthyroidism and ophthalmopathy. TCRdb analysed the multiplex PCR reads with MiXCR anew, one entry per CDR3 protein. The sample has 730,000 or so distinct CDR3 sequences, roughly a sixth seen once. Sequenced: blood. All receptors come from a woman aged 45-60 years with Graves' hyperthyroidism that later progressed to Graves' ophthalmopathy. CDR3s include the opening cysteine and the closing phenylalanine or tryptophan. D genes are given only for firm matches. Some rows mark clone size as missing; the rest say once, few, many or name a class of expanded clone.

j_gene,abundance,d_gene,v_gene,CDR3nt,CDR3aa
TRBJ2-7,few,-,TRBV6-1,TGTGCCAGCAGTCCCTTTCTAGACAGTCGGCCCTACGAGCAGTACTTC,CASSPFLDSRPYEQYF
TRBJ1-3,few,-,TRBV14,TGTGCCAGCAGCCAAGATTCGGACTGGATTGGAAACACCATATATTTT,CASSQDSDWIGNTIYF
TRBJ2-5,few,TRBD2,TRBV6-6,TGTGCCAGCAGTTACGCATGGGACTACGAGACCCAGTACTTC,CASSYAWDYETQYF
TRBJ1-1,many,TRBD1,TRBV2,TGTGCCAGCAGTGGTGACAGGGGGCACTCTGAAGCTTTCTTT,CASSGDRGHSEAFF
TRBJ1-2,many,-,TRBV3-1,TGTGCCAGCAGTCGACTGGATAACAGGGTGAACGATGGCTACACCTTC,CASSRLDNRVNDGYTF
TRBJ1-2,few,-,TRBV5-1,TGCGCCAGCAGAGAATCCTCCGGGACAACTTTTGGTGGCTACACCTTC,CASRESSGTTFGGYTF
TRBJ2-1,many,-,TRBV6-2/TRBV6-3,TGTGCCAGCACTGTACTCCCCGCGGACAATGAGCAGTTCTTC,CASTVLPADNEQFF
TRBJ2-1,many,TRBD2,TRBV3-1,TGTGCCAGCAGCCAATTCGGGACTAGCATCCCAGCTGAGCAGTTCTTC,CASSQFGTSIPAEQFF
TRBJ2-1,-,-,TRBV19,TGTGCCAGTAGCCTAAGGAGGTCAGGGGCGAATGAGCAGTTCTTC,CASSLRRSGANEQFF
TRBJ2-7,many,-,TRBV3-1,TGTGCCAGCAGCAAAACGCGGGGAATGACGGTCGAGCAGTACTTC,CASSKTRGMTVEQYF
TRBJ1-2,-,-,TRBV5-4,TGTGCCAGCAGCTTGGAGCCCGGGATAAACTATGGCTACACCTTC,CASSLEPGINYGYTF
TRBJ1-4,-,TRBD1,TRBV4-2,TGTGCCAGCAGCCAAGTGGGGACAGCAGGGGAAAAACTGTTTTTT,CASSQVGTAGEKLFF
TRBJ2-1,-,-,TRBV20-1,TGCAGTGCTGCGGGGGCCGGATACAATGAGCAGTTCTTC,CSAAGAGYNEQFF
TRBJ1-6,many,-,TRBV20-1,TGCAGTGCTTTCAGCCAGGGTAATTCACCCCTCCACTTT,CSAFSQGNSPLHF
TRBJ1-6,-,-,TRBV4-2,TGTGCCAGCAGCCTAGCCGAAAGGTCACCCCTCCACTTT,CASSLAERSPLHF
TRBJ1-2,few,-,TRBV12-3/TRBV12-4,TGTGCCAGCAGTCTAGGACAGTACTATGGCTACACCTTC,CASSLGQYYGYTF
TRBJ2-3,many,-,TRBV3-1,TGTGCCAGCAGTCTGACTGTCGGGGGTCAGAATACGCAGTATTTT,CASSLTVGGQNTQYF